Listed below are T cell receptor beta chains from one sample, sequenced in a study of OX40 agonist ivuxolimab in advanced cancers. Generated by immunoSEQ multiplex PCR, the TCRdb table keeps only in-frame clones and is missing some. The data show about 52,000 clones, approximately 86% seen once. This material consisted of CD4+ or CD8+ T cells sorted from blood, taken in a trial of the OX40 agonist ivuxolimab. The source is an adult with an advanced solid tumor such as melanoma, head and neck, liver or kidney cancer. CDR3s include the opening cysteine and the closing phenylalanine or tryptophan. Fields, in order: D gene, J gene, clone size, V gene, CDR3 protein, CDR3 DNA. D genes are given only for firm matches. Clone size is not always given. Where it is, it says once, few, many or a class for expanded clones.

D gene: -; J gene: TRBJ1-5; clone size: -; V gene: TRBV6-5; CDR3 protein: CASSMTGAQPQHF; CDR3 DNA: TGTGCCAGCAGTATGACAGGAGCCCAGCCCCAGCATTTT
D gene: -; J gene: TRBJ2-7; clone size: -; V gene: TRBV12-5; CDR3 protein: CASSVSPATDEQYF; CDR3 DNA: TGTGCTAGCAGCGTCTCGCCCGCGACTGACGAGCAGTACTTC
D gene: -; J gene: TRBJ1-2; clone size: -; V gene: TRBV16; CDR3 protein: CASSQNGPDPNYGYTF; CDR3 DNA: TGTGCCAGCAGCCAAAACGGTCCCGACCCTAACTATGGCTACACCTTC
D gene: -; J gene: TRBJ1-4; clone size: -; V gene: TRBV21-1; CDR3 protein: CASRVPSRGEKLFF; CDR3 DNA: TGTGCCAGCAGAGTCCCTTCACGGGGTGAAAAACTGTTTTTT
D gene: -; J gene: TRBJ1-2; clone size: few; V gene: TRBV6-6; CDR3 protein: CASSPGPSYGYTF; CDR3 DNA: TGTGCCAGCAGTCCGGGACCGAGCTATGGCTACACCTTC
D gene: TRBD2; J gene: TRBJ2-2; clone size: -; V gene: TRBV4-2; CDR3 protein: CASSLSTSGGFTGELFF; CDR3 DNA: TGTGCCAGCAGCCTCTCGACTAGCGGGGGATTCACCGGGGAGCTGTTTTTT
D gene: -; J gene: TRBJ1-5; clone size: -; V gene: TRBV13; CDR3 protein: CASSFGNQPQHF; CDR3 DNA: TGTGCCAGCAGCTTTGGCAATCAGCCCCAGCATTTT
D gene: -; J gene: TRBJ1-5; clone size: -; V gene: TRBV4-1; CDR3 protein: CASSQGRNQPQHF; CDR3 DNA: TGCGCCAGCAGCCAAGGAAGGAATCAGCCCCAGCATTTT
D gene: -; J gene: TRBJ1-2; clone size: -; V gene: TRBV15; CDR3 protein: CATSRDRGRAWGYTF; CDR3 DNA: TGTGCCACCAGCAGAGATCGAGGCAGGGCGTGGGGCTACACCTTC
D gene: -; J gene: TRBJ2-7; clone size: -; V gene: TRBV29-1; CDR3 protein: CSVIGGVGEQYF; CDR3 DNA: TGCAGCGTTATCGGAGGGGTTGGCGAGCAGTACTTC
D gene: -; J gene: TRBJ1-5; clone size: few; V gene: TRBV19; CDR3 protein: CASSIWYPIQPQHF; CDR3 DNA: TGTGCCAGTAGTATTTGGTATCCGATTCAGCCCCAGCATTTT
D gene: -; J gene: TRBJ2-2; clone size: -; V gene: TRBV6-4; CDR3 protein: CASGAGYDTGELFF; CDR3 DNA: TGTGCCAGCGGCGCGGGCTACGACACCGGGGAGCTGTTTTTT
D gene: -; J gene: TRBJ2-1; clone size: -; V gene: TRBV29-1; CDR3 protein: CSVVPDNEQFF; CDR3 DNA: TGCAGCGTTGTACCAGACAATGAGCAGTTCTTC
D gene: -; J gene: TRBJ2-5; clone size: -; V gene: TRBV9; CDR3 protein: CASSPNQETQYF; CDR3 DNA: TGTGCCAGCAGCCCTAACCAAGAGACCCAGTACTTC
D gene: TRBD2; J gene: TRBJ2-1; clone size: -; V gene: TRBV27; CDR3 protein: CASSTGTSGDNEQFF; CDR3 DNA: TGTGCCAGCAGTACCGGGACTAGCGGTGACAATGAGCAGTTCTTC
D gene: -; J gene: TRBJ1-1; clone size: -; V gene: TRBV15; CDR3 protein: CATSRVGDRVTNTEAFF; CDR3 DNA: TGTGCCACCAGCAGAGTCGGGGATAGGGTGACCAACACTGAAGCTTTCTTT
D gene: TRBD1; J gene: TRBJ1-2; clone size: -; V gene: TRBV4-1; CDR3 protein: CASSQDPGTDYGYTF; CDR3 DNA: TGCGCCAGCAGCCAAGATCCCGGGACAGACTATGGCTACACCTTC
D gene: -; J gene: TRBJ2-2; clone size: -; V gene: TRBV27; CDR3 protein: CASSLGGGGLGTGELFF; CDR3 DNA: TGTGCCAGCAGTTTAGGGGGCGGGGGTCTAGGGACCGGGGAGCTGTTTTTT
D gene: -; J gene: TRBJ2-5; clone size: -; V gene: TRBV4-1; CDR3 protein: CASSQDRGLETQYF; CDR3 DNA: TGCGCCAGCAGCCAAGATCGCGGGTTGGAGACCCAGTACTTC
D gene: -; J gene: TRBJ2-2; clone size: -; V gene: TRBV27; CDR3 protein: CASSFLQYGTGELFF; CDR3 DNA: TGTGCCAGCAGTTTCTTACAGTACGGGACCGGGGAGCTGTTTTTT
D gene: -; J gene: TRBJ1-1; clone size: -; V gene: TRBV7-9; CDR3 protein: CASSLDRNTEAFF; CDR3 DNA: TGTGCCAGCAGCTTAGACAGGAACACTGAAGCTTTCTTT
D gene: -; J gene: TRBJ2-7; clone size: -; V gene: TRBV7-6; CDR3 protein: CASSPGQAGLEQYF; CDR3 DNA: TGTGCCAGCAGCCCAGGACAGGCGGGGCTCGAGCAGTACTTC